This is a list of T cell receptor beta chains from one sample in a study of T-cell reconstitution after alpha-beta-depleted transplantation in children. TCRdb re-called the PCR reads with MiXCR, one entry per CDR3 protein. The repertoire includes some 600,000 distinct CDR3 sequences, approximately 12% of them detected once, and around 2% sits in the top ten. The source was PBMCs, mostly from graft donor cells, collected 360 days after TCRalphabeta/CD19-depleted stem cell transplant. Source of these receptors: a male patient aged 10 to 17 who had a stem cell transplant for acute myeloid leukemia, so the T cells may come from the graft donor. The CDR3 runs from the conserved cysteine through the conserved F or W. D genes are given only for firm matches. Where a row states a size, it is once, few, many or the class of an expanded clone; other rows omit it.

J gene,clone size,D gene,V gene,CDR3 DNA,CDR3 protein
TRBJ2-5,many,.,TRBV24-1,TGTGCCACCAGTGTTTCCGTAGGAACCGGGACCCAGTACTTC,CATSVSVGTGTQYF
TRBJ2-2,.,TRBD2,TRBV2,TGTGCCAGCAGTGGGGTAGCGGGGCCGAACACCGGGGAGCTGTTTTTT,CASSGVAGPNTGELFF
TRBJ2-1,.,.,TRBV11-2,TGTGCCAGCAGCTTTCATCATGAGCAGTTCTTC,CASSFHHEQFF
TRBJ2-5,few,TRBD2,TRBV20-1,TGCAGTGCTAGATTCCCCTCTAGCGGGAGGGCCCAAGAGACCCAGTACTTC,CSARFPSSGRAQETQYF
TRBJ2-2,few,.,TRBV4-1,TGCGCCAGCAGCCAAGGGGTGGGGGCCGGGGAGCTGTTTTTT,CASSQGVGAGELFF
TRBJ2-1,few,TRBD2,TRBV5-1,TGCGCCAGCAGCTCGCCGGGACTAGCGCCCTTGGGCTCCTACAATGAGCAGTTCTTC,CASSSPGLAPLGSYNEQFF
TRBJ1-2,many,.,TRBV29-1,TGCAGCGCACAGTCAGGGGAATCAGGCTATGGCTACACCTTC,CSAQSGESGYGYTF
TRBJ2-7,many,TRBD1,TRBV28,TGTGCCAGCAGTGAAGGACAGGGGAATGTCCACGAGCAGTACTTC,CASSEGQGNVHEQYF
TRBJ2-7,.,TRBD1,TRBV5-1,TGCGCCAGCAGCTGGGACAGGGGGTTGTACGAGCAGTACTTC,CASSWDRGLYEQYF
TRBJ1-1,few,.,TRBV7-8,TGTGCCAGCAGCTTAAGGACCAACGCTGAAGCTTTCTTT,CASSLRTNAEAFF
TRBJ2-5,.,TRBD2,TRBV9,TGTGCCAGCAGCGTGGCACTAGCGGGAGGCCCAGAGACCCAGTACTTC,CASSVALAGGPETQYF
TRBJ2-3,many,TRBD2,TRBV28,TGTGCCAGCCCAAAGGGGACTAGCGGGGTCACAGATACGCAGTATTTT,CASPKGTSGVTDTQYF
TRBJ2-1,many,.,TRBV29-1,TGCAGCGTCTCGTCGGGGGACCCGACCGAGCAGTTCTTC,CSVSSGDPTEQFF
TRBJ2-1,.,.,TRBV6-5,TGTGCCAGCAGTTATGGCCTATCATCCTACAATGAGCAGTTCTTC,CASSYGLSSYNEQFF
TRBJ2-3,.,TRBD1,TRBV29-1,TGCAGCGTTGATAAGGGACAGGGGCCAGATACGCAGTATTTT,CSVDKGQGPDTQYF
TRBJ2-7,many,.,TRBV5-1,TGCGCCAGCAGCTTATTATGGGGGAGTTACGAGCAGTACTTC,CASSLLWGSYEQYF
TRBJ2-7,few,TRBD2,TRBV28,TGTGCCAGCAGTTCTCTAGCGGGAGAAAGACCCTACGAGCAGTACTTC,CASSSLAGERPYEQYF
TRBJ2-7,few,.,TRBV4-3,TGCGCCAGCAGCCAAGACAGTGTCGGGACGGGGACCTACGAGCAGTACTTC,CASSQDSVGTGTYEQYF
TRBJ2-7,.,.,TRBV4-2,TGTGCCAGCAGCCTCCTAGGACTAGGGGGGGACGGAGAGCAGTACTTC,CASSLLGLGGDGEQYF
TRBJ2-6,few,TRBD1,TRBV7-3,TGTGCCAGCAGCTTAACCTCACCGGGACAGGGCTCTGGGGCCAACGTCCTGACTTTC,CASSLTSPGQGSGANVLTF
TRBJ2-3,many,.,TRBV7-9,TGTGCCAGCAGCTTAGCGGGAGTAGGAGATACGCAGTATTTT,CASSLAGVGDTQYF
TRBJ2-7,few,TRBD1,TRBV15,TGTGCCACCAGCAGAGGGGGGACAGGTCTCTACGAGCAGTACTTC,CATSRGGTGLYEQYF
TRBJ2-7,.,.,TRBV24-1,TGTGCCACCCGGCCCAAGCAGGGGCATGGCGAGCAGTACTTC,CATRPKQGHGEQYF
TRBJ1-1,few,.,TRBV7-2,TGTGCCAGCAGCTTATCCGGCAGGCTGGGCACTGAAGCTTTCTTT,CASSLSGRLGTEAFF
TRBJ2-5,many,.,TRBV18,TGTGCCAGCTCACCCGTCGGAGAGACCCAGTACTTC,CASSPVGETQYF
TRBJ2-7,.,TRBD2,TRBV4-2,TGTGCCAGCAGCCAAGCTCAACCTCTAGCGGGAAATTCCTACGAGCAGTACTTC,CASSQAQPLAGNSYEQYF
TRBJ2-1,.,TRBD2,TRBV4-1,TGCGCCAGCAGCCAAGATACAGCGGGAGTCTCGGGTAATGAGCAGTTCTTC,CASSQDTAGVSGNEQFF
TRBJ2-4,many,TRBD1,TRBV10-3,TGTGCCACTTCTCGGAATACGGGAAGCCAGGGGGACATTCAGTACTTC,CATSRNTGSQGDIQYF
TRBJ2-3,many,.,TRBV6-5,TGTGCCAGCAGTTACCGCGTTTGGGGAGATACGCAGTATTTT,CASSYRVWGDTQYF
TRBJ1-2,.,.,TRBV20-1,TGCAGTGCTAGAGATAAAGGGCCAAGCTATGGCTACACCTTC,CSARDKGPSYGYTF
TRBJ2-7,many,.,TRBV28,TGTGCCAGCAGCCCGAGGGGGGAGCAGTACTTC,CASSPRGEQYF
TRBJ2-1,few,TRBD2,TRBV18,TGTGCCAGCTCACTACCGGGACTAGCGGTCAATGAGCAGTTCTTC,CASSLPGLAVNEQFF
TRBJ2-7,.,TRBD1,TRBV27,TGTGCCAGCAGTTCCCCGGGACAGTCCGACTACGAGCAGTACTTC,CASSSPGQSDYEQYF
TRBJ2-4,few,TRBD2,TRBV7-9,TGTGCCAGCAGCTACGGACTAGCACTAGCCAAAAACATTCAGTACTTC,CASSYGLALAKNIQYF
TRBJ2-1,.,TRBD2,TRBV4-2,TGTGCCAGCAGCCAAGGAACTAGCGGACTCTACAATGAGCAGTTCTTC,CASSQGTSGLYNEQFF
TRBJ2-5,many,TRBD1,TRBV10-3,TGTGCCATCAGGGGTACAGGGGTGATGGAGACCCAGTACTTC,CAIRGTGVMETQYF
TRBJ2-7,few,TRBD2,TRBV10-3,TGTGCCATCAGTGATCTCGCGGGAGGGGTCGAGCAGTACTTC,CAISDLAGGVEQYF
TRBJ2-7,.,TRBD1,TRBV27,TGTGCCAGCAGTTTCCGGGACAGGGTAAACGAGCAGTACTTC,CASSFRDRVNEQYF
TRBJ2-7,.,.,TRBV7-2,TGTGCCAGCAGCTCAACCGTCCTTTGGGGGCAGTACTTC,CASSSTVLWGQYF
TRBJ1-1,few,.,TRBV12-3/TRBV12-4,TGTGCCAGCAGTTTGGAACAGGGTTGGGATACTGAAGCTTTCTTT,CASSLEQGWDTEAFF
TRBJ2-3,many,TRBD2,TRBV5-6,TGTGCCAGCAGCTTGAGCGGGAATGCGGGTACGCAGTATTTT,CASSLSGNAGTQYF
TRBJ2-2,many,.,TRBV28,TGTGCCAGCAGTTGGCCCGGGGAGCTGTTTTTT,CASSWPGELFF
TRBJ1-1,few,TRBD1,TRBV20-1,TGCAGTGCTAGAGATCAAAACAGGGGGCAAACTGAAGCTTTCTTT,CSARDQNRGQTEAFF
TRBJ2-3,few,TRBD2,TRBV9,TGTGCCAGCAGCGTAGGTCAACGTTGGACTAGCGGAGATACGCAGTATTTT,CASSVGQRWTSGDTQYF
TRBJ2-3,.,.,TRBV5-1,TGCGCCAGCAGCTTGGAGGGATGGGACTTCACAGATACGCAGTATTTT,CASSLEGWDFTDTQYF
TRBJ2-1,.,.,TRBV30,TGTGCCAGCAAACAGGGAGGACCTTACAATGAGCAGTTCTTC,CASKQGGPYNEQFF
TRBJ2-7,many,TRBD1,TRBV12-3/TRBV12-4,TGTGCCAGCAGAGAGGCAGGGGGCACCTACGAGCAGTACTTC,CASREAGGTYEQYF
TRBJ2-7,many,TRBD2,TRBV25-1,TGTGCCAGCAGGACTAGCGGGGTCTCCTACGAGCAGTACTTC,CASRTSGVSYEQYF
TRBJ2-3,few,.,TRBV4-3,TGCGCCAGCAGCCCCTGTGGGCGGGAAGGGGCAGATACGCAGTATTTT,CASSPCGREGADTQYF
TRBJ2-1,.,TRBD2,TRBV29-1,TGCAGCGTTGCGAGCGGGAGGGCCTACAATGAGCAGTTCTTC,CSVASGRAYNEQFF
TRBJ2-1,few,.,TRBV28,TGTGCCAGCACATGGGGGCGTTACAATGAGCAGTTCTTC,CASTWGRYNEQFF
TRBJ2-7,few,.,TRBV30,TGTGCCTGGAAAGGGGGGTTTTTCTACGAGCAGTACTTC,CAWKGGFFYEQYF
TRBJ2-5,.,.,TRBV11-2,TGTGCCAGCAGCCCCGGATGGGAGACCCAGTACTTC,CASSPGWETQYF
TRBJ2-1,few,TRBD1,TRBV12-3/TRBV12-4,TGTGCCAGCAGTTTAGCCGGGTGGGGGACAGGGGGTACTAGGGAGGACAATGAGCAGTTCTTC,CASSLAGWGTGGTREDNEQFF